This paragraph reports one TCR beta chain. CDR1 and CDR2 (germline): LGHNA, YNFKEQ. With V trimmed by 3 bases and J by 0 bases, 1 base remained unmatched. This CDR3 has 15 amino acids. Only in-frame clones appear in the TCRdb table, and some are missing; sequencing was by immunoSEQ multiplex PCR. The sample shows about 48,000 clones, approximately 95% of them seen only once. The data were taken from a study of T cell changes during pregnancy in multiple sclerosis. V usage is TRBV4-2 and J usage is TRBJ1-3; 8 bases are shared with TRBD1. Specimen: CD4+ T cells from peripheral blood mononuclear cells, collected in the first trimester of pregnancy. The sequence came from a female donor with multiple sclerosis, enrolled in a pregnancy study. In nucleotides, the CDR3 is TGTGCCAGCAGCCAGGACAGGGTCTCTGGAAACACCATATATTTT. The encoded protein is CASSQDRVSGNTIYF.